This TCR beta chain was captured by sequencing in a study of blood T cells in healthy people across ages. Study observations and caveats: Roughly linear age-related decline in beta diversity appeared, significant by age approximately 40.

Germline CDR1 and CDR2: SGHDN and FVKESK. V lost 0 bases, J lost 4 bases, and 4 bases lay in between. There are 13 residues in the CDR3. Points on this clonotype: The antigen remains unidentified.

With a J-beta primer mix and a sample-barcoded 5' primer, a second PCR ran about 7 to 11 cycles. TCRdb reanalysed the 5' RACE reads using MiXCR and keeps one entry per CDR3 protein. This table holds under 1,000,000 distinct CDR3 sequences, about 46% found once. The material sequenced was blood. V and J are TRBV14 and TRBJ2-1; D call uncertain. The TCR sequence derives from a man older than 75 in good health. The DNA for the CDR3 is TGTGCCAGCAGCCAAGAACAGTACAATGAGCAGTTCTTC. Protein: CASSQEQYNEQFF.